The next 9 T cell receptor beta chains were all read from a single sample in a study of sequential checkpoint blockade in melanoma (dated by TCRdb to the late 2010s). The library was made by the immunoSEQ multiplex PCR assay. TCRdb obtained this table from immuneACCESS and retained in-frame rearrangements with V and J assigned. These tables miss some clones; where compared with another copy, unresolved V genes account for less than half of the shortfall, and the remainder is unexplained. This sample is represented by approximately 29,000 clones; 65% to 85% of them were singletons. The ten biggest clones cover roughly a sixth of the sample. What this sample's treatment or condition label stands for: randomized to nivolumab then ipilimumab (arm A) or the reverse (arm B). The sample consisted of CD8+ T cells sorted from blood (inferred from file names), taken from a patient given nivolumab and ipilimumab in sequence. These receptors came from a human donor with melanoma.

This sequence joins TRBV7-9 and TRBJ2-7, with 11 bases matching TRBD2. After removal of 2 bases from V and 1 base from J, the junction contained 7 bases not matched to a gene. The CDR3 extends over 17 amino acids. Looked up from germline, CDR1 is SEHNR and CDR2 is FQNEAQ (reference sequence). The CDR3 nucleotides read TGTGCCAGCAGCTTATTTCCCACTAGCGGGAGTTCCTACGAGCAGTACTTC. The encoded protein is CASSLFPTSGSSYEQYF. Full variable domain (missing parts from reference TRBV7-9 and TRBJ2-7): DTGVSQNPRHKITKRGQNVTFRCDPISEHNRLYWYRQTLGQGPEFLTYFQNEAQLEKSRLLSDRFSAERPKGSFSTLEIQRTEQGDSAMYLCASSLFPTSGSSYEQYFGPGTRLTVT.

The chain employs TRBV28 and TRBJ2-5; D gene unclear. The CDR3 contains 14 residues. CDR1 is MDHEN, CDR2 SYDVKM, per germline. V was pared by 7 bases and J by 4 bases, with 16 bases between. Here the CDR3 reads CASTKSTPGETQYF. Written as DNA, the CDR3 is TGTGCCAGCACTAAGTCCACCCCCGGAGAGACCCAGTACTTC.

V is TRBV7-3 and J is TRBJ2-7; 9 bases map to TRBD1. Germline-derived CDR1 and CDR2 are SGHTA and FQGTGA. Unmatched junction bases numbered 13, after V lost 5 bases and J lost 2 bases. The CDR3 sequence is 17 residues long. The CDR3 region has the DNA TGTGCCAGCAGCGAAAACGGAGCGGGACAGGGAACCTACGAGCAGTACTTC. Translated: CASSENGAGQGTYEQYF. Complete variable domain (other parts from reference TRBV7-3 and TRBJ2-7): GAGVSQTPSNKVTEKGKYVELRCDPISGHTALYWYRQSLGQGPEFLIYFQGTGAADDSGLPNDRFFAVRPEGSVSTLKIQRTERGDSAVYLCASSENGAGQGTYEQYFGPGTRLTVT.

The chain uses TRBV7-8 and TRBJ2-7; 11 nucleotides agree with TRBD2. The CDR3 sequence is 16 residues long. The germline V gene encodes CDR1 SGHVS and CDR2 FQNEAQ. The V segment lost 2 bases and the J segment 2 bases; nucleotides outside the gene matches: 5. CDR3 bases: TGTGCCAGCAGCTTACTAGCGGGAGGTGGTGCCTACGAGCAGTACTTC. Amino acids: CASSLLAGGGAYEQYF.

The V call is TRBV5-1, the J call TRBJ2-1, with TRBD2 matching 8 bases. Germline V gene sequence: CDR1 SGHRS, CDR2 YFSETQ. The junction had 7 bases not matched to a gene; V was cut back by 4 bases and J by 4 bases. CDR3 length: 15 residues. The DNA for the CDR3 is TGCGCCAGCAGCCTCGCGGGGGGCCTATACAATGAGCAGTTCTTC. Amino acids: CASSLAGGLYNEQFF.

This chain links TRBV2 with TRBJ2-7; 8 positions match TRBD1. CDR1 and CDR2 from the germline V gene are SNHLY and FYNNEI. Trimming cost V 4 bases and J 4 bases; bases outside gene matches: 3. The CDR3 consists of 13 residues. CDR3 coding DNA: TGTGCCAGCAGTGGGGACAGGAGGTACGAGCAGTACTTC. Protein: CASSGDRRYEQYF.

In nucleotides, the CDR3 is TGTGCCAGCAGTTTATCGGGCAGCGGGGCCGAAGGAGACAATGAGCAGTTCTTC. It translates to CASSLSGSGAEGDNEQFF. J is TRBJ2-1 and V is TRBV27; TRBD2 aligns across 7 bases. The CDR3 has 18 residues. From germline, CDR1 is MNHEY and CDR2 SMNVEV (reference sequence). Trimming cost V 0 bases and J 5 bases; bases outside gene matches: 13.

This clone was observed a single time. The gene calls are TRBV9 and TRBJ1-3, with a weak D call TRBD1 (6 bases). Germline-derived CDR1 and CDR2 are SGDLS and YYNGEE. V lost 0 bases and J 8 bases, leaving 15 bases between the germline ends. CDR3 length: 15 residues. CDR3 in amino acids: CASSVAGVDGDTIYF. For the CDR3, the DNA is TGTGCCAGCAGCGTAGCAGGGGTTGACGGAGACACCATATATTTT.

A word on this clone: One end of the junction varies from germline; a read error may be responsible. V gene TRBV9 combines with J gene TRBJ1-2; 8 bases align to TRBD1. Germline CDR1 SGDLS, CDR2 YYNGEE. This CDR3 has 11 residues. The CDR3: CASSSRTGFGF. CDR3 in DNA: TGTGCCAGCAGCTCCCGGACAGGGTTCGGCTTC.